This entry concerns a single TCR beta chain. CDR3 length: 14 residues. The V gene lost 0 bases and the J gene lost 0 bases, with 6 bases spanning the gap. CDR1 and CDR2 (germline): SGHVS, FQNEAQ. The data were taken from a study of blood T cell repertoires in COVID-19. Study-wide context: The samples span acute and convalescent COVID-19 from the United States, Italy and Spain. T cells, B-cell-depleted T cells, or PBMCs provided the cDNA or gDNA that served as material.

Per the study methods: The authors estimated nucleated cell counts from reference gene primer amplification. The method was immunoSEQ multiplex PCR; TCRdb's version includes in-frame clones alone and lacks a portion of them. From that table come the V and J calls and clone size; the DNA was used to work out D and trimming. The sample has over 85,000 clones; 80% to 90% are singletons. The receptor comes from a woman of 80 years or more with acute or convalescent COVID-19. What was sequenced was peripheral blood. This chain connects TRBV7-8 to TRBJ2-7, with D hard to call. DNA of the CDR3: TGTGCCAGCAGCTTAGCGTACGGCTCCTACGAGCAGTACTTC. Translated: CASSLAYGSYEQYF. Variable domain in full (rest from reference TRBV7-8 and TRBJ2-7): GAGVSQSPRYKVAKRGQDVALRCDPISGHVSLFWYQQALGQGPEFLTYFQNEAQLDKSGLPSDRFFAERPEGSVSTLKIQRTQQEDSAVYLCASSLAYGSYEQYFGPGTRLTVT.